This record concerns one T cell receptor beta chain sequence. Its antigen is currently unknown. A multiplex PCR was run with 60 Vbeta primers and 13 Jbeta primers. The method was immunoSEQ multiplex PCR; TCRdb's version includes in-frame clones alone and lacks a portion of them. The table has 190,000 or so clones, 80% seen once. The entry originates in a study of cytomegalovirus exposure and HLA in healthy donors. The study's findings and limits: When analyzed later, a missense DCLRE1C variant was found to be linked to TCR beta V- and J-gene trimming. The presence/absence work took it that sequencing depth was about the same across donors. A later analysis reportedly identified an Asian-associated ancestry cluster as carrying fewer N-insertions than the approximately 710-donor mean. Segments of the TCR beta V type were, in most cases, productive about 87% or about 30% of the time in an earlier analysis.

CDR3 length equals 15 residues. V dropped 4 bases and J dropped 0; count of bases not matched to a gene: 0. Germline V gene data show CDR1 as LNHDA and CDR2 as SQIVND (reference sequence). The chain recombines TRBV19 with TRBJ2-1; 10 bases agree with TRBD2. Sequenced sample: PBMCs. The receptor was isolated from a boy aged 5-17 years in good health and CMV-seronegative. This CDR3 reads CASSTSGSSYNEQFF. The CDR3 DNA reads as TGTGCCAGTAGTACTAGCGGGAGCTCCTACAATGAGCAGTTCTTC.